The rows below give T cell receptor beta chains drawn from one sample of a study of cytomegalovirus exposure and HLA in healthy donors. Profiled with immunoSEQ multiplex PCR; TCRdb holds only in-frame clones, not every one. The table includes more than 95,000 clones, roughly 80% detected once. The sequencing sample was made of PBMCs. These receptors were taken from a man between 45 and 60 years old in good health and CMV-seropositive. Both conserved end residues are part of each CDR3. Fields, in order: V gene, clone size, CDR3 protein. Clone size is given for some rows only: seen once, a few or many times, or a class if the clone is expanded.

>TRBV30|.
CAWSVATSGSNQPQHF
>TRBV7-9|few
CASSLGGTNYEQYF
>TRBV4-3|.
CASSREALGNTGELFF
>TRBV2|once
CASSRLAGAENEQFF
>TRBV5-6|.
CASTLGLAKNIQYF
>TRBV11-2|.
CASSLDTGYGTQYF
>TRBV7-3|.
CASSLAGGTYEQYF
>TRBV5-4|.
CASSWGLIAGNSYEQYF
>TRBV7-8|.
CASSPQEGARGYTF
>TRBV6-6|.
CASSKQPFSYNEQFF
>TRBV5-6|.
CASSRGASTNEKLFF
>TRBV18|.
CASSPPNRGLRETQYF
>TRBV18|.
CASSPLGLAVYTDTQYF
>TRBV11-2|.
CASSFRGGGSIDNEQFF
>TRBV7-2|once
CASTSDSPWTEAFF
>TRBV18|once
CASSPPVRADEQYF
>TRBV11-2|.
CASSRSGQGGTEAFF
>TRBV28|.
CASIRDRTSYEQYF
>TRBV9|.
CASSKGVSGTGQETQYF
>TRBV7-9|.
CSSSKGRGARETQYF